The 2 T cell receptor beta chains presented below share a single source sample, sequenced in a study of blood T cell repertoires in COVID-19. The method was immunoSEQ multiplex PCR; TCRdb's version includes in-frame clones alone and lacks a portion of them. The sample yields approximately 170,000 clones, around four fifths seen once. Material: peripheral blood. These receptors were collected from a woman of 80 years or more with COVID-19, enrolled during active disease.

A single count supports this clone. The CDR3 bases are TGTGCCAGCTGGACTAGCGGGAGTGTTAGCACAGATACGCAGTATTTT. Translation gives CASWTSGSVSTDTQYF. The V call is TRBV18, the J call TRBJ2-3; 13 bases line up with TRBD2. The V and J ends lost 7 bases and 0 bases, in that order; junction bases with no gene match: 4. This CDR3 has 16 residues. CDR1 and CDR2 from the germline V gene are KGHSH and LQKENI.

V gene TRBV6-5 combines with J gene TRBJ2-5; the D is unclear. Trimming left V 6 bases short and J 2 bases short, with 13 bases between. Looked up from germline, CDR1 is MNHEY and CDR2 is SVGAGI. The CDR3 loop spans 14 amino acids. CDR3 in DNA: TGTGCCAGCAGCCCGTTTAATGAGCAAGAGACCCAGTACTTC. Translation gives CASSPFNEQETQYF.